This T cell receptor beta chain was captured in a study of blood T cell repertoires in COVID-19. About the study: The cDNA or gDNA used as material had been derived from T cells, B-cell-depleted T cells, or PBMCs.

The trim removed 0 bases at V and 7 bases at J, leaving 7 bases unmatched. In germline, CDR1 is SGHNT, CDR2 YYREEE (reference sequence). This CDR3 contains 15 residues. How the authors handled the data: Reference gene primers were amplified, and this amplification served to estimate nucleated cell counts. Produced via immunoSEQ multiplex PCR; TCRdb's table is partial and in-frame only. For V, J and clone size, that table is used; D and trimming come from the DNA. This repertoire shows fewer than 40,000 clones, approximately 86% found once; its top ten account for about a quarter. The receptor was derived from an elderly woman with active or convalescent COVID-19. The V gene is TRBV5-4, the J gene TRBJ2-1; 7 bases are shared with TRBD1. What was sequenced was peripheral blood. CDR3 amino acids: CASSLDAVRGNEQFF. The CDR3 DNA is TGTGCCAGCAGCTTGGATGCTGTCAGGGGGAATGAGCAGTTCTTC. The full variable domain, its missing parts supplied by reference TRBV5-4 and TRBJ2-1, is ETGVTQSPTHLIKTRGQQVTLRCSSQSGHNTVSWYQQALGQGPQFIFQYYREEENGRGNFPPRFSGLQFPNYSSELNVNALELDDSALYLCASSLDAVRGNEQFFGPGTRLTVL.